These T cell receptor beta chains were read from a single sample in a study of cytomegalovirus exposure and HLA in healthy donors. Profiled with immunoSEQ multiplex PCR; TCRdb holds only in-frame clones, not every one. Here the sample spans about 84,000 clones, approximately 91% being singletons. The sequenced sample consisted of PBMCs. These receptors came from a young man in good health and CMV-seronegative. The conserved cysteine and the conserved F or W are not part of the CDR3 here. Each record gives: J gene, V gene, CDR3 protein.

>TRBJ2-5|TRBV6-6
ASFLDVETQY
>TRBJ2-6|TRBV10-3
AVGDSGANVLT
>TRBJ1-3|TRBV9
ASSVDPNRGAGNTIY
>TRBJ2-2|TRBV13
ASSPTRGPGELF
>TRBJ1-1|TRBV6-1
ASRGHTEAF
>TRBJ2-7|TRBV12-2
ASRSTRGTLCRGPYEQY
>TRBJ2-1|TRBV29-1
SAGQGAINEQF
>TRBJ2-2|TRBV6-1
ASSADRGNTGELF
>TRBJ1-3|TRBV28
ASRRQGALGNTIY
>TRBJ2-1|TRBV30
AWSARTSGRLDEQF
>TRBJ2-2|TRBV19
ASSSDTRGELF
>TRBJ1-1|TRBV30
AWSVTGGGSIAF
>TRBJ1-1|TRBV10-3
AISETENTEAF
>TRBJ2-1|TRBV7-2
ASSSTGFEQF
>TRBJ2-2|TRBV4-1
ASSRLPPLAGGMLNTGELF
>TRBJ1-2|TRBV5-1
ASSEATGNYGYT
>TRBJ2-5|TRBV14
ASSSGLAGGHQETQY
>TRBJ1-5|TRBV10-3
AISESRGNNQPQH
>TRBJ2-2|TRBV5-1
ASSWGTANTGELF
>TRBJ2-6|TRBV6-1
ASSAHTGAQSGANVLT
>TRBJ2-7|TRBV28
ASSFGLAVTSYEQY